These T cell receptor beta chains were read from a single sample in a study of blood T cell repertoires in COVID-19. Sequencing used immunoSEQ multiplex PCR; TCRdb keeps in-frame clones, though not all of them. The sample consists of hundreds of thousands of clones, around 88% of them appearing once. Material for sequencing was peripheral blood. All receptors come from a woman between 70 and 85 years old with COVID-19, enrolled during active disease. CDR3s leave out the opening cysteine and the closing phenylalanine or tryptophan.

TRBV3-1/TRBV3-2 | ASSQDSSYGYT
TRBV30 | AWSGHYTGELF
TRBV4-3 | ASSQGQGASYEQY
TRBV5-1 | ASGSETRGTQY
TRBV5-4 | ASSFPPGQGDGYGYT
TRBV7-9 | ASSFDFGQGRTGANVLT
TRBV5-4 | ASSDSWQAGT
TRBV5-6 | ASSTVRGLGEKLF
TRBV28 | ASSPAGQENIQY
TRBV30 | AWRRRVEGKNIQY
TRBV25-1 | ASSEYGTGESPLH
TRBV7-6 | ASSPRGDNSPLH
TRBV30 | AWTARGGERYNSPLH
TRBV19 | ASSISGGGGETQY
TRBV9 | ASSVSGGVTDTQY
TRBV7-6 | ASSSQGVGYTEAF
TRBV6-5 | ASIERGGQETQY
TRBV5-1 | ASSLQPGGSGYT
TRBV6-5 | ASRRVEGADTQY
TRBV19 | ASSRESTYGYT
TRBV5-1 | ASSAFSGGFYEQY
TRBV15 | ATSLWGQPSSGANVLT